This T cell receptor (beta chain) came from a study of OX40 agonist ivuxolimab in advanced cancers. V shed 1 base and J shed 0 bases, with 16 bases lying between them. The length of the CDR3 is 18 residues. Germline CDR1 SGHTA, CDR2 FQGNSA. Sequencing used immunoSEQ multiplex PCR; TCRdb keeps in-frame clones, though not all of them. Altogether fewer than 85,000 clones are present, approximately 83% being singletons, with the ten largest covering 1.9%. The chain couples TRBV7-2 to TRBJ1-3; D possibly corresponds to TRBD1 (6 bases). The source material was CD4+ or CD8+ T cells sorted from blood, sampled in a trial of the OX40 agonist ivuxolimab. The source of this sequence is an adult with an advanced solid tumor such as melanoma, head and neck, liver or kidney cancer. CDR3 DNA sequence: TGTGCCAGCAGCTTAGGTCCGTTAGGGGGGAGCTCTGGAAACACCATATATTTT. As protein: CASSLGPLGGSSGNTIYF.